This T cell receptor (beta chain) comes out of a study of tumor-infiltrating lymphocytes in primary liver carcinoma. The investigators made TCR beta cDNA from about 510 ng total RNA, using a constant-region primer. TCR beta libraries came from three nested multiplex PCR rounds using slightly modified ARM-PCR. Researchers ran the first two PCR rounds for approximately 10 cycles each with TRBV1-TRBV30 forward primers and a C-beta reverse primer. TCRdb recomputed calls from the multiplex PCR reads with MiXCR, one row per CDR3 protein. The table records about 99,000 distinct CDR3 sequences, about three quarters of them present only once. It was from about 19-30 mg of unsorted bulk tissue that RNA and DNA were co-extracted. Each tumor was sampled at four poles and its centre. The germline CDR1 and CDR2 sequences are LGHNA and YNFKEQ. This CDR3 has 15 amino acids. Findings of the study overall: Tumor region pairs showed greater overlap than either tumor-adjacent or tumor-blood pairs did.

Worth noting for this clonotype: Its antigen is undetermined. Mismatch with germline at one junction end may stem from a read error.

This clonotype was sampled from a woman aged 55-75 years with primary liver carcinoma and hepatitis B virus infection. V usage is TRBV4-2 and J usage is TRBJ1-4; D call uncertain. The sample taken for sequencing was liver tumor tissue from sampling region 5. The subset: tumor region T5, tumor centre. CDR3 sequence (DNA): TGTGCCAGCAACCAAGATTTGGGGTGGGTTGCAAAACTGTTTTTT. This encodes CASNQDLGWVAKLFF.